Shown below are 6 T cell receptor beta chains from a single sample sequenced in a study of T cell repertoires in cytomegalovirus infection. Antigens of these TCRs are unknown. TCRdb re-analysed the reads in MiXCR, keeping a single row per CDR3 protein. Of over 250,000 distinct CDR3 sequences listed, around 20% were seen once; the top ten hold approximately 19%. The input for sequencing was cultured PBMCs, taken from culture after CMV antigen stimulation. The receptors were sampled from a human donor in good health (CMV status not recorded). Some clones in this sample may be carry-over from other donors' samples.

The chain carries TRBV20-1 and TRBJ1-5; tentative D call: TRBD1 (5 bases). The CDR3 contains 14 residues. Germline V CDR1 and CDR2: DFQATT, SNEGSKA (reference sequence). V lost 5 bases and J lost 1, with 12 bases in between. This CDR3 is CSAGTRDSNQPQHF. CDR3 DNA: TGCAGTGCTGGGACTCGGGACAGCAATCAGCCCCAGCATTTT.

This clonotype was seen many times. The J gene is TRBJ2-2, the V gene TRBV7-2; 7 positions match TRBD2. V was pared by 5 bases and J by 0 bases, with 6 bases of the junction left unmatched. Looked up from germline, CDR1 is SGHTA and CDR2 is FQGNSA. The CDR3 contains 16 residues. The CDR3 sequence is CASSQRSGTNTGELFF. The CDR3 DNA reads as TGTGCCAGCAGCCAGAGAAGCGGGACGAACACCGGGGAGCTGTTTTTT.

There are a few counts of this clonotype. The rearrangement joins TRBV4-1 to TRBJ2-1; 10 nucleotides match TRBD2. CDR3 length equals 15 residues. Trimming at V came to 4 bases and at J to 9 bases, leaving 9 bases not matched to a gene. Per germline, CDR1 MGHRA and CDR2 YSYEKL. CDR3 region: CASSPIAGGIAEQFF. As DNA, the CDR3 is TGCGCCAGCAGCCCGATAGCGGGAGGAATTGCTGAGCAGTTCTTC.

The chain has TRBV19 and TRBJ2-2; perhaps TRBD1 as D (8 bases). Germline CDR1 LNHDA, CDR2 SQIVND (reference sequence). Between the trimmed V and J ends, which lost 7 bases and 7 bases, there was a span of 13 bases. The CDR3 sequence is 13 residues long. The CDR3 protein is CASKTGGVGELFF. In DNA form, the CDR3 reads TGTGCCAGTAAAACAGGGGGGGTCGGGGAGCTGTTTTTT.

The chain is built from TRBV28 and TRBJ2-6; either TRBD1 or TRBD2 may fit D (6 bases each). Germline CDR1 and CDR2: MDHEN and SYDVKM. Trimming removed 3 bases from V and 4 bases from J, with 13 bases in between. The CDR3 runs 16 residues. In DNA, the CDR3 is TGTGCCAGCAGTTTCGTGGGGGGCAAGGGGGCCAACGTCCTGACTTTC. It encodes CASSFVGGKGANVLTF. Full variable domain (missing parts from reference TRBV28 and TRBJ2-6): DVKVTQSSRYLVKRTGEKVFLECVQDMDHENMFWYRQDPGLGLRLIYFSYDVKMKEKGDIPEGYSVSREKKERFSLILESASTNQTSMYLCASSFVGGKGANVLTFGAGSRLTVL.

The chain carries TRBV5-6 and TRBJ1-2; TRBD1 might be the D (5 bases). The CDR3 runs 13 residues. The V gene's germline CDR1 is SGHDT and CDR2 YYEEEE. The germline V and J ends were trimmed by 0 bases and 6 bases, with 9 bases remaining between them. The CDR3 region has the DNA TGTGCCAGCAGCTTGGTAGGGGCTCATGGCTACACCTTC. Protein: CASSLVGAHGYTF.